What follows are 29 T cell receptor beta chains derived from one specimen sequenced in a study of Ad26.COV2.S vaccination and SARS-CoV-2 variants. Treatment noted: over 15 received Ad26.COV2.S at low or high dose, single or two shots; 5 received placebo; per-sample allocation not given. On day 63 after the first injection, vaccine and placebo recipients gave samples. Profiled with immunoSEQ multiplex PCR; TCRdb holds only in-frame clones, not every one. The data show approximately 500,000 clones, roughly 85% seen once. The sample in question was peripheral blood, obtained in a trial of Ad26.COV2.S vaccine versus placebo. Every receptor here comes from a person between 18 and 60 years old who received the Ad26.COV2.S COVID-19 vaccine or a placebo.

The chain uses TRBV28 and TRBJ2-5; D is ambiguous. Trimming removed 7 bases at V and 6 bases at J, with 12 bases between. Germline loops: CDR1 MDHEN, CDR2 SYDVKM. This CDR3 has 12 amino acids. CDR3 protein: CASTVGWQTQYF. CDR3 nucleotides: TGTGCCAGCACCGTGGGGTGGCAGACCCAGTACTTC.

V gene TRBV3-1 (or the pseudogene TRBV3-2) combines with J gene TRBJ1-4; TRBD1 matches 9 bases. The CDR3 runs 19 residues. The trim removed 1 base at V and 7 bases at J, leaving 16 bases unmatched. Germline lookup yields CDR1 LGHDT and CDR2 YNNKEL (reference sequence). As DNA, the CDR3 is TGTGCCAGCAGCCAAGTCCCGGGACAGGGAAAGCTACTAGGTGAAAAACTGTTTTTT. This gives the protein CASSQVPGQGKLLGEKLFF.

The rearrangement links TRBV27 to TRBJ1-4; TRBD1 matches 8 bases. The germline gives CDR1 MNHEY, CDR2 SMNVEV (reference sequence). This CDR3 has 16 amino acids. Losses at the gene ends were 1 base for V and 11 bases for J; bases not matched to a gene: 12. Here the CDR3 reads CASSLLGGQGGGKLFF. The CDR3 DNA reads as TGTGCCAGCAGTTTATTGGGTGGACAGGGTGGGGGGAAACTGTTTTTT.

This chain uses TRBV29-1 with TRBJ1-1; 8 bases fit TRBD1. J was trimmed by 7 bases and V by 6 bases; bases with no gene match: 16. Germline lookup yields CDR1 SQVTM and CDR2 ANQGSEA. The CDR3 consists of 15 residues. The CDR3 is CSVVIAWGQALEAFF. CDR3 sequence (DNA): TGCAGCGTGGTTATTGCGTGGGGACAGGCTCTTGAAGCTTTCTTT. The entire variable domain, with the rest obtained from reference TRBV29-1 and TRBJ1-1, is as follows: SAVISQKPSRDICQRGTSLTIQCQVDSQVTMMFWYRQQPGQSLTLIATANQGSEATYESGFVIDKFPISRPNLTFSTLTVSNMSPEDSSIYLCSVVIAWGQALEAFFGQGTRLTVV.

This clone was seen once. V is TRBV27 and J is TRBJ1-4; 9 positions agree with TRBD1. V lost 7 bases and J lost 8; bases outside the gene matches: 5. This CDR3 is built from 13 residues. Germline lookup yields CDR1 MNHEY and CDR2 SMNVEV (reference sequence). The CDR3 coding sequence is TGTGCCAGCACGGGACAGGGCAGCGAAAAACTGTTTTTT. Its translation: CASTGQGSEKLFF.

The CDR3: CASSHRGNHQPQHF. CDR3 sequence (DNA): TGTGCCAGCAGTCACAGGGGTAATCACCAGCCCCAGCATTTT. This chain links TRBV27 with TRBJ1-5; 7 nucleotides align to TRBD1. After removal of 5 bases from V and 7 bases from J, the junction contained 8 bases not matched to a gene. Germline V gives CDR1 MNHEY, CDR2 SMNVEV (reference sequence). The CDR3 is 14 amino acids.

The CDR3 DNA follows: TGTGCCAGCAGTGACTCGGCGGGAGGTCCAGATACGCAGTATTTT. Encoded protein: CASSDSAGGPDTQYF. The rearrangement uses TRBV6-4 and TRBJ2-3; 8 nucleotides line up with TRBD2. Germline CDR1 and CDR2: MRHNA and SNTAGT. Losses at the gene ends were 0 bases for V and 4 bases for J; bases not matched to a gene: 3. This CDR3 has 15 amino acids.

This clone was detected once. The CDR3 DNA reads as TGTGCCAGCAGCCAAGATTTGGGAAGCTATGGCTACACCTTC. Protein: CASSQDLGSYGYTF. V is TRBV14 and J is TRBJ1-2, with unresolved D. CDR3 length: 14 residues. V was pared by 0 bases and J by 4 bases, with 9 bases between. CDR1 and CDR2 from the germline V gene are SGHDN and FVKESK.

V and J are TRBV19 and TRBJ2-7; 8 bases fit TRBD2. V shed 10 bases and J 2 bases; nucleotides not matched to a gene: 10. The CDR3 has 14 amino acids. CDR1 is LNHDA and CDR2 is SQIVND in the germline V gene (reference sequence). The CDR3 coding sequence is TGTGCCACCTCCGCGGGGGGCACTGCCTACGAGCAGTACTTC. It translates to CATSAGGTAYEQYF.

Only a few counts were recorded for this clone. The J gene is TRBJ2-7, the V gene TRBV16; perhaps TRBD2 as D (6 bases). The germline gives CDR1 KGHSY, CDR2 FQNENV. V was cut by 2 bases and J by 0 bases, with 8 bases left in between. The CDR3 length is 14 residues. The CDR3 DNA follows: TGTGCCAGCAGCCAAGGTAGCGGCTCCTACGAGCAGTACTTC. Residues: CASSQGSGSYEQYF.

This clone was detected once. The rearrangement joins TRBV9 to TRBJ2-2; perhaps TRBD1 as D (5 bases). The V gene lost 0 bases and the J gene lost 6 bases, with 21 bases spanning the gap. The germline V gene has CDR1 SGDLS and CDR2 YYNGEE. This CDR3 is 18 amino acids long. CDR3 in amino acids: CASSVALGRSGLSGELFF. The CDR3 nucleotides read TGTGCCAGCAGCGTAGCTTTAGGTCGGTCAGGGTTGTCCGGGGAGCTGTTTTTT.

The rearrangement uses TRBV4-1 and TRBJ2-7; 8 positions match TRBD1. The CDR3 spans 13 residues. Per the germline V gene, CDR1 is MGHRA and CDR2 is YSYEKL. V shed 5 bases and J 4 bases; nucleotides not matched to a gene: 4. CDR3 protein: CASSSDREYEQYF. CDR3 coding DNA: TGCGCCAGCAGCTCGGACAGGGAATACGAGCAGTACTTC.

Concerning this clone itself: The sample holds other DNA sequences that translate to the same CDR3. This chain's CDR3 is CASSSGRTEAFF. The CDR3, as DNA: TGTGCCAGCAGTTCAGGGCGCACTGAAGCTTTCTTT. The V gene is TRBV28, the J gene TRBJ1-1; D is perhaps TRBD1 (5 bases). The CDR3 is 12 residues long. The V end was cut by 4 bases, the J end by 4 bases, with 7 bases between. Per the germline V gene, CDR1 is MDHEN and CDR2 is SYDVKM.

The chain carries TRBV5-1 and TRBJ1-1; D ambiguous. Germline loops: CDR1 SGHRS, CDR2 YFSETQ. There are 14 residues in the CDR3. V gave up 3 bases and J gave up 2 bases, with 11 bases separating them. The CDR3 region is CASSWASTNTEAFF. The DNA for the CDR3 is TGCGCCAGCAGCTGGGCCAGTACTAACACTGAAGCTTTCTTT.

The rearrangement links TRBV29-1 to TRBJ2-2, with a tentative D call TRBD2 (6 bases). This CDR3 comprises 14 residues. Trimming left V 5 bases short and J 5 bases short, with 15 bases between. Germline loops: CDR1 SQVTM, CDR2 ANQGSEA. This CDR3 reads CSVQLGGVTGELFF. For the CDR3, the DNA is TGCAGCGTTCAACTCGGAGGGGTAACCGGGGAGCTGTTTTTT.

The J gene is TRBJ2-5, the V gene TRBV5-1, with TRBD1 matching over 10 bases. J was trimmed by 3 bases and V by 3 bases; bases with no gene match: 2. Germline V gene sequence: CDR1 SGHRS, CDR2 YFSETQ. This CDR3 contains 14 residues. The CDR3 loop is CASSSGQGKETQYF. CDR3 in DNA: TGCGCCAGCAGCTCGGGACAGGGGAAAGAGACCCAGTACTTC.

The V and J genes are TRBV5-6 and TRBJ2-3; D is possibly TRBD2 (6 bases). V shed 4 bases and J shed 4 bases, with 13 bases lying between them. Germline assignment: CDR1 SGHDT and CDR2 YYEEEE. CDR3 length equals 14 residues. CDR3 bases: TGTGCCAGCAGCACCCCCGGGACTTCAGATACGCAGTATTTT. This encodes CASSTPGTSDTQYF.

This chain uses TRBV5-1 with TRBJ2-7; 13 bases map to TRBD2. J was trimmed by 1 base and V by 4 bases; bases with no gene match: 8. Germline V gene data show CDR1 as SGHRS and CDR2 as YFSETQ. CDR3 length: 17 amino acids. Here the CDR3 DNA reads TGCGCCAGCAGCAAGGGACTAGCGGGACCCAGTTCCTACGAGCAGTACTTC. Translation: CASSKGLAGPSSYEQYF.

This clone was seen a single time. The chain is built from TRBV5-4 and TRBJ1-1; D is unclear. CDR3 size: 12 residues. Germline V lookup: CDR1 SGHNT, CDR2 YYREEE (reference sequence). V was shortened by 4 bases and J by 6 bases, with 10 bases between the two germline ends. The CDR3 spells CASSGDRAEAFF. The CDR3 region has the DNA TGTGCCAGCAGCGGGGATCGGGCTGAAGCTTTCTTT.

The chain employs TRBV7-8 and TRBJ1-1; no reliable D call. CDR1 SGHVS and CDR2 FQNEAQ come from the germline V gene. The CDR3 length is 15 residues. The V gene lost 0 bases and the J gene lost 1 base, with 9 bases spanning the gap. The CDR3 DNA reads TGTGCCAGCAGCTTAGCCATAGGAACGAACACTGAAGCTTTCTTT. Its protein is CASSLAIGTNTEAFF. The variable domain in full, completed from reference TRBV7-8 and TRBJ1-1, reads GAGVSQSPRYKVAKRGQDVALRCDPISGHVSLFWYQQALGQGPEFLTYFQNEAQLDKSGLPSDRFFAERPEGSVSTLKIQRTQQEDSAVYLCASSLAIGTNTEAFFGQGTRLTVV.

The V gene is TRBV4-3, the J gene TRBJ2-1; possible D gene TRBD2, 6 bases. The CDR3 consists of 16 residues. Germline V gene data show CDR1 as LGHNA and CDR2 as YSLEER. V was shortened by 0 bases and J by 4 bases, with 13 bases between the two germline ends. The CDR3 DNA is TGCGCCAGCAGCCAAGAAAGCGGGCAAACTTACAATGAGCAGTTCTTC. It codes for CASSQESGQTYNEQFF.

The chain joins TRBV9 to TRBJ2-6; unclear D gene. This CDR3 is built from 11 residues. Germline lookup yields CDR1 SGDLS and CDR2 YYNGEE. V was shortened by 3 bases and J by 9 bases, with 4 bases between the two germline ends. CDR3 protein: CASSEGNVLTF. For the CDR3, the DNA is TGTGCCAGCAGCGAAGGCAACGTCCTGACTTTC.

The V and J genes are TRBV5-6 and TRBJ2-7; D not certain. The CDR3 spans 13 residues. Trimming removed 0 bases at V and 3 bases at J, with 7 bases between. The V gene's germline CDR1 is SGHDT and CDR2 YYEEEE. The CDR3 reads CASSLGLGYEQYF. The CDR3 DNA reads as TGTGCCAGCAGCTTGGGCCTTGGCTACGAGCAGTACTTC.

This clone was observed many times. The chain employs TRBV15 and TRBJ2-2; D ambiguous. The CDR3 contains 12 residues. Trimming took 3 bases from V and 5 from J, leaving 4 bases between them. CDR1 LNHNV and CDR2 YYDKDF come from the germline V gene (reference sequence). The DNA for the CDR3 is TGTGCCACCAGCAGGGGAACCGGGGAGCTGTTTTTT. This sequence encodes CATSRGTGELFF.

The chain carries TRBV2 and TRBJ2-3; D may match TRBD1 or TRBD2 (5 bases each). This CDR3 contains 12 residues. V was cut by 6 bases and J by 6 bases, with 10 bases left in between. Germline V gives CDR1 SNHLY, CDR2 FYNNEI. The CDR3 DNA reads as TGTGCCAGCAGGAGGGGCGGGGATACGCAGTATTTT. This sequence encodes CASRRGGDTQYF. The entire variable domain, with the rest obtained from reference TRBV2 and TRBJ2-3, is as follows: EPEVTQTPSHQVTQMGQEVILRCVPISNHLYFYWYRQILGQKVEFLVSFYNNEISEKSEIFDDQFSVERPDGSNFTLKIRSTKLEDSAMYFCASRRGGDTQYFGPGTRLTVL.

This chain joins TRBV15 and TRBJ1-1; 7 bases agree with TRBD1. Per the germline V gene, CDR1 is LNHNV and CDR2 is YYDKDF (reference sequence). The V gene end was trimmed by 3 bases and the J gene end by 1 base; junction bases not matched to a gene: 8. The CDR3 extends over 16 amino acids. Written as DNA, the CDR3 is TGTGCCACCAGCAGCCCAGGGGGACAGAGGAACACTGAAGCTTTCTTT. Its translation is CATSSPGGQRNTEAFF.

This chain connects TRBV6-2 or TRBV6-3 to TRBJ1-1; the match to TRBD1 covers 9 bases. The J segment lost 5 bases and the V segment lost 5 bases, leaving 6 bases of the junction unmatched. This CDR3 spans 14 amino acids. The germline V gene encodes CDR1 MNHEY and CDR2 SVGEGT. CDR3 region: CASSTGTGRTEAFF. CDR3 nucleotide sequence: TGTGCCAGCAGTACCGGGACAGGGCGGACTGAAGCTTTCTTT.

The chain employs TRBV6-2 or TRBV6-3 and TRBJ2-7, with TRBD1 as a possible D gene (5 bases). Between the trimmed V and J ends, which lost 0 bases and 8 bases, there was a span of 17 bases. The CDR3 has 15 amino acids. Germline CDR1 is MNHEY and CDR2 is SVGEGT. For the CDR3, the DNA is TGTGCCAGCAGTTACTCGATCAGGGCGTCCCCGAAGCAGTACTTC. It yields the protein CASSYSIRASPKQYF.

This clone appeared a single time. The chain couples TRBV4-3 to TRBJ1-3; D is unresolved. V lost 2 bases, J lost 0 bases, and 5 bases lay in between. The CDR3 totals 14 residues. Germline-derived CDR1 and CDR2 are LGHNA and YSLEER. CDR3 amino acids: CASSQTSSGNTIYF. DNA for the CDR3: TGCGCCAGCAGCCAAACCAGCTCTGGAAACACCATATATTTT.